This TCR beta chain comes out of a study of blood T cells in healthy people across ages. Per germline, CDR1 LNHDA and CDR2 SQIVND (reference sequence). The CDR3 is 13 amino acids. V lost 5 bases and J lost 0, with 8 bases in between. This clonotype was counted between two and nine times. The second PCR ran roughly 7 to 11 cycles with a sample-barcoded 5' primer and J-beta primers. The study obtained at least 3 million CDR3-containing paired-end reads from every sample. TCRdb redid the calling of the 5' RACE reads with MiXCR, one entry per CDR3 protein. The sample holds over a million distinct CDR3 sequences, roughly 59% seen once.

The chain is built from TRBV19 and TRBJ2-7; D is ambiguous. The receptor was isolated from a man aged 18 to 29 in good health. Sequencing input: blood. The CDR3 nucleotides read TGTGCCAGTAGTGTTCAAAGCTCCTACGAGCAGTACTTC. Translation: CASSVQSSYEQYF.